This TCR beta chain was sequenced in a study of cytomegalovirus exposure and HLA in healthy donors. Study-wide results and caveats: A subsequent analysis found that TCR clusters from the first cohort also tended to co-occur in the roughly 120 validation repertoires, with 94% of cluster scores above 0. In vitro work confirmed that a few CMV-associated chains recognize CMV antigens. The study flagged some 170 TCR beta chains as cytomegalovirus-associated. Many donors shared some public TCRs, even though most TCR sequences were rare.

TCRdb's copy holds only in-frame clones and misses some; the assay was immunoSEQ multiplex PCR. Among around 180,000 clones listed, about 84% were seen once. V dropped 4 bases and J dropped 6 bases, with 13 bases sitting between them. Germline CDR1 reads SNHLY; CDR2 reads FYNNEI. The CDR3 loop spans 13 amino acids. As to this clone: Its antigen is unidentified.

Material for sequencing was PBMCs. The chain combines TRBV2 with TRBJ2-7; no clear D. The sequence was collected from a woman younger than 30 in good health and CMV-seronegative. For the CDR3, the DNA is TGTGCCAGCAGTGGGTACGAGGTATCCGAGCAGTACTTC. Translated: CASSGYEVSEQYF.